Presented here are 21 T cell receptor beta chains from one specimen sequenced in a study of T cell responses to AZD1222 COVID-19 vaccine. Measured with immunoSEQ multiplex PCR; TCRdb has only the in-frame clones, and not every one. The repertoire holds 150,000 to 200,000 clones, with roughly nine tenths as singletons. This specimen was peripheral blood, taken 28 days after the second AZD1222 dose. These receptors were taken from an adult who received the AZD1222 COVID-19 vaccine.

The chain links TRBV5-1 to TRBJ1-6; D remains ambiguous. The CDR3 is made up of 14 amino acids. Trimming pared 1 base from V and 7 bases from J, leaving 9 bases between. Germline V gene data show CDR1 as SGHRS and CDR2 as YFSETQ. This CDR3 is CASSLSVSNSPLHF. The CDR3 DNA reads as TGCGCCAGCAGCTTGTCCGTTTCGAATTCACCCCTCCACTTT.

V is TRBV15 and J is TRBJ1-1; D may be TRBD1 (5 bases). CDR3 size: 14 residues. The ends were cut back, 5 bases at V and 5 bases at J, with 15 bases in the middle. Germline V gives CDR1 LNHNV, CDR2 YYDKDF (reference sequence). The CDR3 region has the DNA TGTGCCACCAGCCTCCTTGCGGGGACGACTGAAGCTTTCTTT. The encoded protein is CATSLLAGTTEAFF.

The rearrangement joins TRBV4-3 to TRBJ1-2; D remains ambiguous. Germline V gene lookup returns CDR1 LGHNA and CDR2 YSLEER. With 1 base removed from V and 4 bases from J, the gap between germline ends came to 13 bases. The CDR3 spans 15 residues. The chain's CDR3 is CASSQAGELSYGYTF. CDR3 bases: TGCGCCAGCAGCCAAGCTGGGGAATTAAGCTATGGCTACACCTTC.

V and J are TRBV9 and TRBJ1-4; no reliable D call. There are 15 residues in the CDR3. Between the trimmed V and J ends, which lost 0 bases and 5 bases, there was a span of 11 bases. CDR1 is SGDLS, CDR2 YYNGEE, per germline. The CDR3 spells CASSVERGSNEKLFF. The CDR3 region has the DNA TGTGCCAGCAGCGTAGAACGGGGAAGCAATGAAAAACTGTTTTTT. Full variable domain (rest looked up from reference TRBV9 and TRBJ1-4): DSGVTQTPKHLITATGQRVTLRCSPRSGDLSVYWYQQSLDQGLQFLIQYYNGEERAKGNILERFSAQQFPDLHSELNLSSLELGDSALYFCASSVERGSNEKLFFGSGTQLSVL.

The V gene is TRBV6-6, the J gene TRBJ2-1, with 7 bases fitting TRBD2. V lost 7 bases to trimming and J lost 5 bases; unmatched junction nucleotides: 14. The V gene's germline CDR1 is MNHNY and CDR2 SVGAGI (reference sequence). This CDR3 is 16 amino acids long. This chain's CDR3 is CASTLQSGALDNEQFF. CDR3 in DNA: TGTGCCAGCACGCTTCAAAGCGGGGCCCTTGACAATGAGCAGTTCTTC.

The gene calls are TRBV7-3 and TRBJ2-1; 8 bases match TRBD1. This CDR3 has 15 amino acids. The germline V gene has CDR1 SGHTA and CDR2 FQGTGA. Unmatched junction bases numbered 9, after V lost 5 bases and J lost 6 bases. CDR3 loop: CASSVNRGDFNEQFF. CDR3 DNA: TGTGCCAGCAGCGTTAACAGGGGGGACTTCAATGAGCAGTTCTTC.

In nucleotides, the CDR3 is TGTGCCAGCAGCTTAAGCAGGACAGATACGCAGTATTTT. It encodes CASSLSRTDTQYF. The chain carries TRBV7-3 and TRBJ2-3; D unclear. The CDR3 sequence is 13 residues long. Germline CDR1 and CDR2: SGHTA and FQGTGA. V was cut by 1 base and J by 3 bases, with 5 bases left in between.

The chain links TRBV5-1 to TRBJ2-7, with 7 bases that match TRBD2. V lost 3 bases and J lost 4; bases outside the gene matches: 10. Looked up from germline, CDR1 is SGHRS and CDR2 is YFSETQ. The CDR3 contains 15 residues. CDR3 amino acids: CASSWEVAGAYEQYF. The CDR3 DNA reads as TGCGCCAGCAGCTGGGAGGTCGCGGGAGCTTACGAGCAGTACTTC.

The CDR3 sequence: CASTSRTSYSTDTQYF. The CDR3 region has the DNA TGTGCCAGTACCTCCCGGACATCCTATAGCACAGATACGCAGTATTTT. The J gene is TRBJ2-3, the V gene TRBV19, with a weak D call TRBD1 (5 bases). The CDR3 is 16 amino acids. Trimming left V 7 bases short and J 0 bases short, with 17 bases between. In germline, CDR1 is LNHDA, CDR2 SQIVND (reference sequence).

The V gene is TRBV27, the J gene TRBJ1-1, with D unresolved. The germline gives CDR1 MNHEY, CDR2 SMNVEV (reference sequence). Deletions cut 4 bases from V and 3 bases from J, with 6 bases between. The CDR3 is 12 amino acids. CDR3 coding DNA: TGTGCCAGCAGTTCCGCCTACACTGAAGCTTTCTTT. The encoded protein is CASSSAYTEAFF.

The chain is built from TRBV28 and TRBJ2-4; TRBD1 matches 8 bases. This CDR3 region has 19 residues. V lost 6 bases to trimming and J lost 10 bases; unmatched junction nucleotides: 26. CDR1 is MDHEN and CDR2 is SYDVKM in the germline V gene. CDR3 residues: CASSLTRGRRFYPGEIQYF. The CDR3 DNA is TGTGCCAGCAGCCTCACCAGGGGGCGCCGCTTTTATCCAGGGGAGATTCAGTACTTC. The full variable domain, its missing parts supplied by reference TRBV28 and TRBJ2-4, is DVKVTQSSRYLVKRTGEKVFLECVQDMDHENMFWYRQDPGLGLRLIYFSYDVKMKEKGDIPEGYSVSREKKERFSLILESASTNQTSMYLCASSLTRGRRFYPGEIQYFGAGTRLSVL.

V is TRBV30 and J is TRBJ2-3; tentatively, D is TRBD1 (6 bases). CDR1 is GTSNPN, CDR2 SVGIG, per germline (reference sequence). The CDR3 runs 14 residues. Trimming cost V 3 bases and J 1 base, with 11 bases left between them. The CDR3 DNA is TGTGCCTGGAGAGCACAGGGTCGCACAGATACGCAGTATTTT. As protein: CAWRAQGRTDTQYF. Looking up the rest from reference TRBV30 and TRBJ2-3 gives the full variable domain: SQTIHQWPATLVQPVGSPLSLECTVEGTSNPNLYWYRQAAGRGLQLLFYSVGIGQISSEVPQNLSASRPQDRQFILSSKKLLLSDSGFYLCAWRAQGRTDTQYFGPGTRLTVL.

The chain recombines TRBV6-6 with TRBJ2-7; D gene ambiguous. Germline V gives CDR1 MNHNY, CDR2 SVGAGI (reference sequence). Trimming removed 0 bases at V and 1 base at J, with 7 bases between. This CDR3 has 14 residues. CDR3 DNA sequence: TGTGCCAGCAGTTACTCGCGGTCTTCCTACGAGCAGTACTTC. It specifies CASSYSRSSYEQYF.

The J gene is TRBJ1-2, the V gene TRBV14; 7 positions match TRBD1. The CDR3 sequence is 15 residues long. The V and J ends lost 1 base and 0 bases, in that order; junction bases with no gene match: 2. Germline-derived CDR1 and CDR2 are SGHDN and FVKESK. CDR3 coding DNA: TGTGCCAGCAGCCAAGGGACAGGCACTAACTATGGCTACACCTTC. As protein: CASSQGTGTNYGYTF.

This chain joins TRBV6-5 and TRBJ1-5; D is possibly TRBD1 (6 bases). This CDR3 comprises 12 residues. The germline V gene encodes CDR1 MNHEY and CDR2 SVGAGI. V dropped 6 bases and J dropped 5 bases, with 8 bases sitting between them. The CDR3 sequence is CASRAGDQPQHF. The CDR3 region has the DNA TGTGCCAGCAGGGCAGGGGATCAGCCCCAGCATTTT.

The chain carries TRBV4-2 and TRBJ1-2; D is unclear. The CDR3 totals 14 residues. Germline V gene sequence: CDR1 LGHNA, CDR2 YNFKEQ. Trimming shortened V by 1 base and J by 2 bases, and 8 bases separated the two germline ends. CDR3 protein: CASSQAGPNYGYTF. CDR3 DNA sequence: TGTGCCAGCAGCCAAGCTGGACCGAACTATGGCTACACCTTC.

The DNA for the CDR3 is TGTGCCAGCAGCTTAGATGGCAGTATCTATAATTCACCCCTCCACTTT. Translating it yields CASSLDGSIYNSPLHF. J is TRBJ1-6 and V is TRBV11-2; D call uncertain. This CDR3 region has 16 residues. CDR1 and CDR2 from the germline V gene are SGHAT and FQNNGV. Trimming removed 0 bases from V and 3 bases from J, with 9 bases in between.

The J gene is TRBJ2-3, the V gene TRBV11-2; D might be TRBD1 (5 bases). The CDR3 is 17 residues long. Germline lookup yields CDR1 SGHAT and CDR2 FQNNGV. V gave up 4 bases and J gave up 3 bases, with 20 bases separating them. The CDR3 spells CASSSPPLEDRTDTQYF. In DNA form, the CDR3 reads TGTGCCAGCAGCTCCCCCCCCCTCGAAGACAGAACAGATACGCAGTATTTT. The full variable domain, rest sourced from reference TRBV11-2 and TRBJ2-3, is EAGVAQSPRYKIIEKRQSVAFWCNPISGHATLYWYQQILGQGPKLLIQFQNNGVVDDSQLPKDRFSAERLKGVDSTLKIQPAKLEDSAVYLCASSSPPLEDRTDTQYFGPGTRLTVL.

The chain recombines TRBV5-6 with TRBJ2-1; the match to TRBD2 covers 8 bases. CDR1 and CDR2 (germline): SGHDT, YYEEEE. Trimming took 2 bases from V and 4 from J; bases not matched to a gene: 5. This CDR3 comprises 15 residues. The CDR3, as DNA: TGTGCCAGCAGCTTCGCGGGACTAGGATACAATGAGCAGTTCTTC. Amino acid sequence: CASSFAGLGYNEQFF.

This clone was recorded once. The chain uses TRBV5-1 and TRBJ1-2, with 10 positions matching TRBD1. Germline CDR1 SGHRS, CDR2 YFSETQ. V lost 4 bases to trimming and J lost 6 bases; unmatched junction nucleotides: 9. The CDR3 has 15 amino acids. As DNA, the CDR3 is TGCGCCAGCAGCGGCCGGGACAGGGGTGAGCATGGCTACACCTTC. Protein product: CASSGRDRGEHGYTF.

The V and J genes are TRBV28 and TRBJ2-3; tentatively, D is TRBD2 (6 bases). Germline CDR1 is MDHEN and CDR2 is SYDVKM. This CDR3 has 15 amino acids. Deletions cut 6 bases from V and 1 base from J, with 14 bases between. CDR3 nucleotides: TGTGCCAGCAGGACCAGGTGGGGGGGCACAGATACGCAGTATTTT. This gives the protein CASRTRWGGTDTQYF.